These 15 T cell receptor beta chains came from one sample sequenced in a study of T cells in localized non-small cell lung cancer. The repertoire was sequenced with immunoSEQ multiplex PCR; TCRdb's copy has only in-frame clones and lacks some. The sample lists 3,000 or so clones, 25% to 35% seen once, with about 7.3% in the top ten. The sample consisted of lung tumor tissue, taken before any cancer treatment. The receptors stem from a man aged 40 to 75 with stage II squamous cell lung carcinoma.

The sample holds a few counts of this clone. V usage is TRBV2 and J usage is TRBJ2-3; D uncertain. Per the germline V gene, CDR1 is SNHLY and CDR2 is FYNNEI. This CDR3 spans 12 amino acids. V was shortened by 8 bases and J by 6 bases, with 12 bases between the two germline ends. The CDR3 protein is CASGPTGDTQYF. CDR3 nucleotide sequence: TGTGCCAGCGGACCAACTGGGGATACGCAGTATTTT.

This chain joins TRBV19 and TRBJ2-5; D is uncertain. Between the trimmed V and J ends, which lost 1 base and 4 bases, there was a span of 4 bases. Germline V lookup: CDR1 LNHDA, CDR2 SQIVND (reference sequence). The CDR3 runs 12 residues. CDR3 DNA: TGTGCCAGTAGTATAGCGGGAGAGACCCAGTACTTC. This sequence encodes CASSIAGETQYF.

This chain joins TRBV4-1 and TRBJ1-1; D not resolved. V was pared by 0 bases and J by 1 base, with 6 bases between. This CDR3 contains 14 residues. Per the germline V gene, CDR1 is MGHRA and CDR2 is YSYEKL. For the CDR3, the DNA is TGCGCCAGCAGCCAAGAATGGGGGAACACTGAAGCTTTCTTT. This sequence encodes CASSQEWGNTEAFF.

This clone showed up just a few times. The chain employs TRBV1 and TRBJ1-1. TRBV1 is labeled a pseudogene. The CDR3 extends over 16 amino acids. The CDR3: CTSSHPTRTPEAEAFF. DNA for the CDR3: TGCACCAGCAGCCATCCTACTCGGACGCCCGAAGCTGAAGCTTTCTTT.

This clone counts as medium-sized. This chain uses TRBV6-8 with TRBJ2-1; possible D gene TRBD2, 5 bases. V was pared by 11 bases and J by 0 bases, with 14 bases between. The CDR3 contains 14 residues. Germline CDR1 and CDR2: MNHGY and SAAAGT. In DNA, the CDR3 is TGTGCCGGGAGCAAACGGAGCTCCTACAATGAGCAGTTCTTC. It is translated as CAGSKRSSYNEQFF.

This clone was observed a handful of times. The CDR3 loop reads CAGTGGLNTEAFF. For the CDR3, the DNA is TGTGCCGGAACAGGGGGCTTGAACACTGAAGCTTTCTTT. J is TRBJ1-1 and V is TRBV6-8, with TRBD1 matching over 9 bases. Losses at the gene ends were 11 bases for V and 0 bases for J; bases not matched to a gene: 4. Germline values: CDR1 MNHGY, CDR2 SAAAGT. The CDR3 contains 13 residues.

This clone was recorded a few times. J is TRBJ2-3 and V is TRBV10-2, with 8 bases lining up with TRBD2. The ends lost 10 bases at V and 6 bases at J; junction bases unmatched: 18. This CDR3 is 16 amino acids long. Germline V CDR1 and CDR2: WSHSY, SAAADI. CDR3 region: CATSGLRRGVSDTQYF. The CDR3 DNA is TGCGCCACCTCAGGACTTAGGCGGGGGGTTTCGGATACGCAGTATTTT.

The genes are TRBV11-3 and TRBJ2-4; D unresolved. V lost 0 bases to trimming and J lost 1 base, with 13 bases between them. The CDR3 loop spans 17 amino acids. Germline values: CDR1 SGHNT, CDR2 YENEEA. The CDR3 loop reads CASSLDVASDAKNIQYF. CDR3 bases: TGTGCCAGCAGCTTAGATGTCGCCAGTGACGCCAAAAACATTCAGTACTTC.

There are a few counts of this clone. The chain joins TRBV10-3 to TRBJ1-5; 7 bases match TRBD1. CDR3 length equals 13 residues. The germline V gene has CDR1 ENHRY and CDR2 SYGVKD. V lost 6 bases and J lost 9; bases outside the gene matches: 8. The CDR3, as DNA: TGTGCCATCAGGGGGACAGATCTTGGGCCCCAGCATTTT. This gives the protein CAIRGTDLGPQHF.

The chain has TRBV11-3 and TRBJ2-3, with 7 bases that match TRBD1. The CDR3 consists of 19 residues. Germline V gene data show CDR1 as SGHNT and CDR2 as YENEEA. J was trimmed by 3 bases and V by 2 bases; bases with no gene match: 17. The CDR3 loop reads CASSLWGRRQGESTDTQYF. The CDR3, as DNA: TGTGCCAGCAGCTTATGGGGCCGACGACAGGGTGAATCGACAGATACGCAGTATTTT.

Only one count was recorded for this clone. The chain carries TRBV29-1 and TRBJ2-5; D might be TRBD1 (6 bases). CDR1 and CDR2 (germline): SQVTM, ANQGSEA. There are 12 residues in the CDR3. V gave up 6 bases and J gave up 2 bases, with 10 bases separating them. The CDR3 DNA sequence: TGCAGCGTCCCAGGGGCGCAAGAGACCCAGTACTTC. This codes for CSVPGAQETQYF.

This sequence joins TRBV15 and TRBJ1-5; 9 bases map to TRBD1. This CDR3 is built from 16 residues. Trimming removed 3 bases from V and 3 bases from J; junction bases left unmatched: 6. The germline V gene encodes CDR1 LNHNV and CDR2 YYDKDF (reference sequence). The CDR3 here is CATSSTGTGPNQPQHF. The CDR3 nucleotides are TGTGCCACCAGCAGTACCGGGACAGGGCCCAATCAGCCCCAGCATTTT.

This clone has more than one count but fewer than ten. The chain employs TRBV11-3 and TRBJ2-7, with TRBD2 matching 9 bases. V lost 3 bases, J lost 4 bases, and 7 bases stayed unmatched. Germline values: CDR1 SGHNT, CDR2 YENEEA. The CDR3 consists of 15 residues. The CDR3 reads CASSLRLAGPYEQYF. DNA of the CDR3: TGTGCCAGCAGCTTGAGGCTAGCGGGGCCGTACGAGCAGTACTTC.

The rearrangement uses TRBV18 and TRBJ1-3, with D unclear. Trimming took off 3 bases at V and 7 bases at J, with 25 bases between the two ends. CDR3 length: 18 residues. Germline CDR1 and CDR2: KGHSH and LQKENI. The CDR3: CASSPTRISSLLINTIYF. The CDR3, as DNA: TGTGCCAGCTCACCGACCAGGATATCATCCCTACTTATTAACACCATATATTTT.

A few counts support this clone. The chain links TRBV2 to TRBJ2-1; weak D call: TRBD1 (5 bases). The V gene lost 4 bases and the J gene lost 8 bases, with 12 bases spanning the gap. Germline-derived CDR1 and CDR2 are SNHLY and FYNNEI. This CDR3 has 13 amino acids. The CDR3 sequence is CASSGQTVDEQFF. The DNA for the CDR3 is TGTGCCAGCAGTGGCCAGACAGTAGATGAGCAGTTCTTC.